The 24 T cell receptor beta chains presented below share a single source sample, sequenced in a study of cytomegalovirus exposure and HLA in healthy donors. The PCR was carried out with 60 Vbeta primers and 13 Jbeta primers. Produced via immunoSEQ multiplex PCR; TCRdb's table is partial and in-frame only. The data show 130,000 or so clones, nearly 80% seen once. Specimen: PBMCs. The origin of the receptors is a male donor in good health and CMV-seronegative.

The rearrangement links TRBV2 to TRBJ2-2, with 10 bases that match TRBD1. The CDR3 has 15 residues. Germline CDR1 is SNHLY and CDR2 is FYNNEI. V gave up 6 bases and J gave up 4 bases; unmatched junction bases: 5. The CDR3 loop reads CASSDRGRGTGELFF. DNA for the CDR3: TGTGCCAGCAGCGACAGGGGGCGCGGCACCGGGGAGCTGTTTTTT.

The chain employs TRBV29-1 and TRBJ2-7; 10 nucleotides match TRBD1. The CDR3 covers 13 residues. With 8 bases clipped from V and 5 bases from J, the junction kept 9 bases outside the gene matches. Germline loops: CDR1 SQVTM, CDR2 ANQGSEA. The CDR3 loop is CSSTGQGIDEQYF. In DNA, the CDR3 is TGCAGCTCGACGGGACAGGGGATCGACGAGCAGTACTTC.

This clone came up many times. J is TRBJ1-1 and V is TRBV7-3; D is perhaps TRBD1 (5 bases). V was trimmed by 2 bases and J by 9 bases, leaving 19 bases between them. This CDR3 is 15 amino acids long. Germline V gene sequence: CDR1 SGHTA, CDR2 FQGTGA. DNA of the CDR3: TGTGCCAGCAGCTTATCCGGGGGTCGAGATACTAAAGCTTTCTTT. Translating gives CASSLSGGRDTKAFF.

The chain has TRBV27 and TRBJ1-5, with D possibly matching TRBD1 (5 bases). Germline V gene sequence: CDR1 MNHEY, CDR2 SMNVEV (reference sequence). The V gene lost 6 bases and the J gene lost 6 bases, with 12 bases spanning the gap. The CDR3 sequence is 13 residues long. The CDR3 nucleotides read TGTGCCAGCAGCCGCGGGGCCGGTCAGCCCCAGCATTTT. It is translated as CASSRGAGQPQHF.

The CDR3 loop reads CASSYLGQNTEAFF. As DNA, the CDR3 is TGTGCCAGCAGTTACTTAGGACAAAACACTGAAGCTTTCTTT. The chain joins TRBV6-6 to TRBJ1-1, with a tentative D call TRBD1 (5 bases). The length of the CDR3 is 14 residues. CDR1 is MNHNY and CDR2 is SVGAGI in the germline V gene (reference sequence). Trimming took off 1 base at V and 2 bases at J, with 8 bases between the two ends.

This clone was observed a few times. This chain uses TRBV6-1 with TRBJ2-3; 8 bases match TRBD2. The trim removed 4 bases at V and 1 base at J, leaving 7 bases unmatched. Germline CDR1 is MNHNS and CDR2 is SASEGT. This CDR3 spans 16 amino acids. This CDR3 reads CASSGGLSGGTDTQYF. CDR3 DNA sequence: TGTGCCAGCAGTGGTGGCCTTAGCGGGGGCACAGATACGCAGTATTTT.

The CDR3 DNA is TGTGCCAGCAGCTTAGGGGGCGCAGATACGCAGTATTTT. It codes for CASSLGGADTQYF. V gene TRBV7-9 combines with J gene TRBJ2-3; D might be TRBD1 (5 bases). Trimming removed 1 base from V and 4 bases from J, with 6 bases in between. Germline V gene sequence: CDR1 SEHNR, CDR2 FQNEAQ (reference sequence). This CDR3 is built from 13 residues. Complete variable domain (other parts from reference TRBV7-9 and TRBJ2-3): DTGVSQNPRHKITKRGQNVTFRCDPISEHNRLYWYRQTLGQGPEFLTYFQNEAQLEKSRLLSDRFSAERPKGSFSTLEIQRTEQGDSAMYLCASSLGGADTQYFGPGTRLTVL.

This sequence joins TRBV7-2 and TRBJ1-5; a weak D match, TRBD1 (5 bases). The CDR3 spans 14 residues. Germline lookup yields CDR1 SGHTA and CDR2 FQGNSA. Trimming took 3 bases from V and 5 from J, leaving 11 bases between them. The CDR3 is CASSLNRRHQPQHF. As DNA, the CDR3 is TGTGCCAGCAGCTTGAACAGGAGACATCAGCCCCAGCATTTT.

The CDR3 protein is CASSPRVGNQPQHF. Here the CDR3 DNA reads TGTGCCAGCAGCCCCAGGGTAGGCAATCAGCCCCAGCATTTT. This chain uses TRBV7-8 with TRBJ1-5; weak D call: TRBD1 (5 bases). Germline V gene data show CDR1 as SGHVS and CDR2 as FQNEAQ. The V gene lost 5 bases and the J gene lost 2 bases, with 10 bases spanning the gap. CDR3 size: 14 residues.

The V call is TRBV5-4, the J call TRBJ1-6, with 7 positions matching TRBD1. Trimming at V came to 4 bases and at J to 5 bases, leaving 6 bases not matched to a gene. Germline V CDR1 and CDR2: SGHNT, YYREEE (reference sequence). This CDR3 comprises 15 residues. CDR3 loop: CASSLPQGDNSPLHF. CDR3 nucleotide sequence: TGTGCCAGCAGCCTCCCGCAGGGGGATAATTCACCCCTCCACTTT.

The V and J genes are TRBV6-6 and TRBJ1-1; 10 bases agree with TRBD1. The germline V gene encodes CDR1 MNHNY and CDR2 SVGAGI (reference sequence). This CDR3 is 15 amino acids long. Trimming at V came to 2 bases and at J to 11 bases, leaving 11 bases not matched to a gene. The CDR3 loop reads CASSYQRTGGFMAFF. CDR3 coding DNA: TGTGCCAGCAGTTACCAGAGGACAGGGGGTTTTATGGCTTTCTTT.

This chain joins TRBV7-9 and TRBJ2-3; tentative D call: TRBD2 (6 bases). V dropped 8 bases and J dropped 3 bases, with 21 bases sitting between them. This CDR3 is built from 16 residues. CDR1 and CDR2 from the germline V gene are SEHNR and FQNEAQ (reference sequence). As DNA, the CDR3 is TGTGCCAGCGGCTCTACCGGGCCGAGCGGGACAGATACGCAGTATTTT. Protein product: CASGSTGPSGTDTQYF.

CDR3 protein: CASSLVGPGGGSDTQYF. DNA for the CDR3: TGCGCCAGCAGCTTGGTAGGCCCAGGGGGCGGCTCAGATACGCAGTATTTT. This sequence joins TRBV5-1 and TRBJ2-3; 8 bases line up with TRBD1. Germline V gives CDR1 SGHRS, CDR2 YFSETQ. The CDR3 length is 17 residues. The V gene end was trimmed by 0 bases and the J gene end by 4 bases; junction bases not matched to a gene: 10.

V gene TRBV5-1 combines with J gene TRBJ2-2; D is undetermined. CDR3 length: 17 amino acids. Germline CDR1 and CDR2: SGHRS and YFSETQ. V gave up 4 bases and J gave up 0 bases, with 16 bases separating them. CDR3 nucleotide sequence: TGCGCCAGCAGCGCCCTTTCACAATACGCGAACACCGGGGAGCTGTTTTTT. Translated, it gives CASSALSQYANTGELFF.

The chain links TRBV11-2 to TRBJ2-7; 7 nucleotides align to TRBD2. The CDR3 sequence is 15 residues long. With V trimmed by 1 base and J by 0 bases, 3 bases remained unmatched. Looked up from germline, CDR1 is SGHAT and CDR2 is FQNNGV. CDR3 in amino acids: CASSLGGTTSYEQYF. DNA of the CDR3: TGTGCCAGCAGCTTAGGAGGGACTACCTCCTACGAGCAGTACTTC.

The genes are TRBV6-1 and TRBJ2-7; 8 bases are shared with TRBD1. After removal of 5 bases from V and 5 bases from J, the junction contained 5 bases not matched to a gene. This CDR3 is built from 13 residues. CDR1 and CDR2 from the germline V gene are MNHNS and SASEGT. The CDR3 sequence is CASSRTGRNEQYF. The CDR3 DNA reads TGTGCCAGCAGTAGGACAGGGAGGAACGAGCAGTACTTC.

V usage is TRBV5-4 and J usage is TRBJ2-5; D uncertain. V was trimmed by 0 bases and J by 1 base, leaving 10 bases between them. CDR1 and CDR2 from the germline V gene are SGHNT and YYREEE (reference sequence). This CDR3 spans 15 amino acids. CDR3: CASSLANYGQETQYF. CDR3 bases: TGTGCCAGCAGCTTGGCCAATTACGGCCAAGAGACCCAGTACTTC.

This rearrangement joins TRBV2 to TRBJ2-7, with TRBD1 matching 12 bases. Per the germline V gene, CDR1 is SNHLY and CDR2 is FYNNEI. Trimming cost V 9 bases and J 7 bases; bases outside gene matches: 7. The CDR3 runs to 13 residues. CDR3: CASRGQGAGEQYF. The CDR3 DNA reads TGTGCCAGTAGGGGACAGGGGGCGGGGGAGCAGTACTTC.

The V call is TRBV10-3, the J call TRBJ1-1; TRBD1 agrees at 8 bases. Per germline, CDR1 ENHRY and CDR2 SYGVKD. V lost 10 bases and J lost 3; bases outside the gene matches: 7. The CDR3 is made up of 13 amino acids. DNA of the CDR3: TGTGCCACCCTTCAGGGGGCTTACACTGAAGCTTTCTTT. Its translation is CATLQGAYTEAFF.

This chain uses TRBV18 with TRBJ2-5, with 7 bases aligning to TRBD2. The trim removed 8 bases at V and 2 bases at J, leaving 5 bases unmatched. CDR3 length: 13 residues. Looked up from germline, CDR1 is KGHSH and CDR2 is LQKENI. In DNA, the CDR3 is TGTGCCAGCAGCCGGGGGGTTCAAGAGACCCAGTACTTC. Its protein product is CASSRGVQETQYF.

The gene calls are TRBV2 and TRBJ2-7, with a tentative D call TRBD1 (6 bases). Germline assignment: CDR1 SNHLY and CDR2 FYNNEI. The CDR3 extends over 13 amino acids. The germline V and J ends were trimmed by 6 bases and 1 base, with 10 bases remaining between them. The CDR3 bases are TGTGCCAGCAGACGGGACACATCCTACGAGCAGTACTTC. It translates to CASRRDTSYEQYF.

The V call is TRBV6-5, the J call TRBJ1-6; tentative D call: TRBD1 (5 bases). CDR3 length: 16 amino acids. Per the germline V gene, CDR1 is MNHEY and CDR2 is SVGAGI. Trimming removed 1 base from V and 7 bases from J, with 14 bases in between. The DNA for the CDR3 is TGTGCCAGCAGTTACTTCGACAGACAGACGAATTCACCCCTCCACTTT. It encodes CASSYFDRQTNSPLHF.

The genes are TRBV5-4 and TRBJ2-5, with D possibly matching TRBD2 (6 bases). V was trimmed by 2 bases and J by 1 base, leaving 9 bases between them. There are 14 residues in the CDR3. CDR1 is SGHNT, CDR2 YYREEE, per germline (reference sequence). The CDR3 reads CASSFGLFQETQYF. The CDR3 DNA reads as TGTGCCAGCAGCTTCGGACTATTCCAAGAGACCCAGTACTTC.

The V and J genes are TRBV9 and TRBJ2-3; weak D call: TRBD1 (6 bases). The CDR3 sequence is 15 residues long. Germline loops: CDR1 SGDLS, CDR2 YYNGEE. V was trimmed by 4 bases and J by 0 bases, leaving 12 bases between them. In nucleotides, the CDR3 is TGTGCCAGCAGCCCACAGGGTCTGAGCACAGATACGCAGTATTTT. Protein: CASSPQGLSTDTQYF.